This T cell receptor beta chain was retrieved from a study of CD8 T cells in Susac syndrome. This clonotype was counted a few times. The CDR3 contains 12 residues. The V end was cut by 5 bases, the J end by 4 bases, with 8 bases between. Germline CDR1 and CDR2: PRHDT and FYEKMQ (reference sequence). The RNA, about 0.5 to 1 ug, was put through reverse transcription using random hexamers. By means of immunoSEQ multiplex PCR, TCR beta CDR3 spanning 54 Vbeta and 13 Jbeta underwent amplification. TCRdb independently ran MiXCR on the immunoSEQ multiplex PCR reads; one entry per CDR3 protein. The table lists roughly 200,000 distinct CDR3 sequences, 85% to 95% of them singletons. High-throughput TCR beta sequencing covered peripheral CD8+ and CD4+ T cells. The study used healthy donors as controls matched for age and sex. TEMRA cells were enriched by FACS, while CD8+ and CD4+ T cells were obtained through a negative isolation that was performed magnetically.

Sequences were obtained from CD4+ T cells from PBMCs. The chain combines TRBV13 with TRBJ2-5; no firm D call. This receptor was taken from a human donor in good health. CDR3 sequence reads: CASSIIGETQYF. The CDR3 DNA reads TGTGCCAGCAGCATCATCGGAGAGACCCAGTACTTC.